This record looks at one T cell receptor beta chain sequence and its context. Antigen specificity is unknown. V lost 0 bases to trimming and J lost 1 base, with 7 bases between them. This CDR3 is 15 amino acids long. The germline CDR1 and CDR2 sequences are LNHNV and YYDKDF (reference sequence). These data come from a study of shared clonotypes between healthy human individuals. Study at large: Each donor's CD8 memory used one plate, CD8 naive two, each CD4 subset three. Broader study findings: Shared clonotypes: about 4.6% naive CD4, roughly 4% naive CD8, about 2.2% memory CD4, 0.4% memory CD8.

Adults of Caucasian background living in Nashville, Tennessee made up all donors. Sequenced by immunoSEQ multiplex PCR; TCRdb stores in-frame clones only, minus some. The sample holds 1,400,000 or so clones; 97% to 99% are singletons and the top ten take approximately 0.4%. Sequenced: naive CD4+ T cells sorted from blood. Subset reported: CD45RA+ positively selected. V is TRBV15 and J is TRBJ1-5; D is unclear. The source of this sequence is a man aged 25-45 years in good health. The CDR3 is CATSREIGSNQPQHF. The CDR3, as DNA: TGTGCCACCAGCAGAGAGATTGGGAGCAATCAGCCCCAGCATTTT.